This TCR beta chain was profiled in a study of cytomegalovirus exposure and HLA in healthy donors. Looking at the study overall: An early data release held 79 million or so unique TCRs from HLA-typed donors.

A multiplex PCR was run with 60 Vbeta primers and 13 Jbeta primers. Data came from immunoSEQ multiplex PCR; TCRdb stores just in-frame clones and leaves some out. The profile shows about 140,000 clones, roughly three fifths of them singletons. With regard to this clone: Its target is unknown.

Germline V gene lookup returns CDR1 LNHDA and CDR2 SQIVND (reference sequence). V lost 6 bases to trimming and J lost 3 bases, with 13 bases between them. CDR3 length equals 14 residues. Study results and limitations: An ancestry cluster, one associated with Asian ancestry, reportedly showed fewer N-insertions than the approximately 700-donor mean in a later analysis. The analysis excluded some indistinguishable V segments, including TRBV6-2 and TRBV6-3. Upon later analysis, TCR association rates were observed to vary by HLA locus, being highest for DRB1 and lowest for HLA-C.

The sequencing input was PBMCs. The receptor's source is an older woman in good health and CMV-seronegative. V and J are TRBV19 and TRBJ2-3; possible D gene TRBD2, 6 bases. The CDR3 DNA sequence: TGTGCCAGTAGACCCGGGGGACTTACAGATACGCAGTATTTT. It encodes CASRPGGLTDTQYF.